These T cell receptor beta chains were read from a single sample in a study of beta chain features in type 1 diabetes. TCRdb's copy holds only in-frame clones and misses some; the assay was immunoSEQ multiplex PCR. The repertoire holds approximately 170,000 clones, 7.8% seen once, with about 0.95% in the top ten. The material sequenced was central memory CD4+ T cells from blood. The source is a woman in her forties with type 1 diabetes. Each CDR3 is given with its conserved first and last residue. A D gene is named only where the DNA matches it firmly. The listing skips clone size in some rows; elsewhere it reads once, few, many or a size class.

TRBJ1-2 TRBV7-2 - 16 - CASSLATQGFGYGYTF TGTGCCAGCAGCTTAGCGACCCAGGGGTTTGGCTATGGCTACACCTTC
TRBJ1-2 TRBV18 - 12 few CASSPERYGYTF TGTGCCAGCTCACCTGAGCGCTATGGCTACACCTTC
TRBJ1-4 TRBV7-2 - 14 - CASSFYGGGEKLFF TGTGCCAGCAGCTTCTATGGTGGTGGTGAAAAACTGTTTTTT
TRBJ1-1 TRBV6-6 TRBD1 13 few CASRAGQGQGAFF TGTGCCAGCAGAGCTGGACAGGGCCAGGGAGCTTTCTTT
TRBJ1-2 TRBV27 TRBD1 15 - CASSLKGQGFRGYTF TGTGCCAGCAGTTTAAAGGGACAGGGTTTTCGGGGCTACACCTTC
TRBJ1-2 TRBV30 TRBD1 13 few CAWGMTGEGGYTF TGTGCCTGGGGGATGACAGGGGAAGGGGGCTACACCTTC
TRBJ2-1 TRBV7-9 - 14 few CASSWGDSYNEQFF TGTGCCAGCAGCTGGGGGGACTCCTACAATGAGCAGTTCTTC
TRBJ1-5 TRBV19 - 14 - CASRRRETNQPQHF TGTGCCAGTAGAAGGAGGGAGACCAATCAGCCCCAGCATTTT
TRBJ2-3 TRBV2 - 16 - CASTWERTGSTDTQYF TGTGCCAGCACCTGGGAAAGGACGGGAAGCACAGATACGCAGTATTTT
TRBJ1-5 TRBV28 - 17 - CASSSPGTVGGNQPQHF TGTGCCAGCAGTTCCCCCGGGACGGTGGGGGGAAACCAGCCCCAGCATTTT
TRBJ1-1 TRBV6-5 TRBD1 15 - CASSSWDRGPTEAFF TGTGCCAGCAGTTCCTGGGACAGGGGCCCCACTGAAGCTTTCTTT
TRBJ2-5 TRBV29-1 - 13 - CSVRDGSWETQYF TGCAGCGTTCGGGACGGGAGTTGGGAGACCCAGTACTTC
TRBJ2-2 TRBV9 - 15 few CASSVGAQVTGELFF TGTGCCAGCAGCGTAGGAGCCCAGGTGACCGGGGAGCTGTTTTTT
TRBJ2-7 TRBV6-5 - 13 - CASRLPSSYEQYF TGTGCCAGCAGGCTTCCGAGCTCCTACGAGCAGTACTTC
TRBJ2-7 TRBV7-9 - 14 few CASSPASGVNEQYF TGTGCCAGCAGCCCGGCTTCGGGGGTCAACGAGCAGTACTTC
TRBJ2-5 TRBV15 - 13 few CATRSAGQETQYF TGTGCCACCAGGTCAGCAGGTCAAGAGACCCAGTACTTC
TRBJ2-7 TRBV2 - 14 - CASLGQGSPYEQYF TGTGCTAGCCTCGGGCAGGGGTCCCCCTACGAGCAGTACTTC
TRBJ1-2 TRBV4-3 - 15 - CASSQDFRTNYGYTF TGCGCCAGCAGCCAAGACTTCCGTACTAACTATGGCTACACCTTC
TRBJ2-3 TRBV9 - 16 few CASSVVGSGGTDTQYF TGTGCCAGCAGCGTAGTCGGGAGCGGAGGCACAGATACGCAGTATTTT
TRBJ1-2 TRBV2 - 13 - CASSVRTGIGYTF TGTGCCAGCAGTGTGCGCACGGGGATAGGCTACACCTTC
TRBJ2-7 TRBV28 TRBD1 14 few CASSGQGRLNEQYF TGTGCCAGCAGTGGACAGGGGAGGTTGAACGAGCAGTACTTC
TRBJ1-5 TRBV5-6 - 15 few CASSLGQRGNQPQHF TGTGCCAGCAGCTTGGGACAGAGGGGGAATCAGCCCCAGCATTTT
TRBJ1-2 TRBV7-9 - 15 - CASSLVPRAPDGYTF TGTGCCAGCAGCTTAGTTCCCAGGGCCCCCGATGGCTACACCTTC
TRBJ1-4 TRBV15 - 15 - CATSRGTGFGEKLFF TGTGCCACCAGCAGGGGAACAGGATTTGGTGAAAAACTGTTTTTT
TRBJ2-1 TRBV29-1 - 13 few CSVGQASYNEQFF TGCAGCGTTGGTCAGGCGTCCTACAATGAGCAGTTCTTC
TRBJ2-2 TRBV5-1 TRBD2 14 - CASRTSGNTGELFF TGCGCCAGCAGAACTAGCGGGAACACCGGGGAGCTGTTTTTT
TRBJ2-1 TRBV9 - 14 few CASSVAARGNEQFF TGTGCCAGCAGCGTAGCCGCCAGGGGAAATGAGCAGTTCTTC
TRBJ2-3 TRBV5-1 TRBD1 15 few CASSAQPGQHDTQYF TGCGCCAGCAGCGCACAACCGGGACAGCATGATACGCAGTATTTT
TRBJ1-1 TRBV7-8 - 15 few CASRSRPRLNTEAFF TGTGCCAGCAGGTCTAGGCCGCGGCTTAACACTGAAGCTTTCTTT
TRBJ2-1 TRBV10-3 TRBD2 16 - CATRVNSGREANEQFF TGTGCCACACGGGTGAATAGCGGGAGGGAAGCCAATGAGCAGTTCTTC
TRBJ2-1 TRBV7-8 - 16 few CASSPLRSGVYNEQFF TGTGCCAGCAGCCCACTTCGTAGCGGAGTCTACAATGAGCAGTTCTTC
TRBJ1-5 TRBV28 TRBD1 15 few CASRGDRGIDQPQHF TGTGCCAGCAGGGGGGACAGGGGGATAGATCAGCCCCAGCATTTT
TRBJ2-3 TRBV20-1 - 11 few CSAELESTQYF TGCAGTGCAGAACTAGAAAGCACGCAGTATTTT
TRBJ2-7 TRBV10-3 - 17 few CAIRATLAGGENYEQYF TGTGCCATCAGGGCCACTTTGGCGGGCGGGGAGAACTACGAGCAGTACTTC
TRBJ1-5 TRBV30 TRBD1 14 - CAWVRDREDQPQHF TGTGCCTGGGTCCGGGACAGGGAGGATCAGCCCCAGCATTTT
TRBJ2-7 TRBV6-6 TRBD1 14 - CASSSTGATYEQYF TGTGCCAGCAGTTCTACAGGGGCCACCTACGAGCAGTACTTC
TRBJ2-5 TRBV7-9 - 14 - CASSRQVLQETQYF TGTGCCAGCAGTAGACAGGTCTTACAAGAGACCCAGTACTTC
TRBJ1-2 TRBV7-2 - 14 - CASSPSAGEVGYTF TGTGCCAGCAGCCCCAGCGCGGGTGAGGTCGGCTACACCTTC
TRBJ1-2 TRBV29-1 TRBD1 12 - CSGGTGHYGYTF TGCAGCGGGGGGACAGGGCACTATGGCTACACCTTC
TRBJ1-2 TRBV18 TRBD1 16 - CASSPAGTGGAGGYTF TGTGCCAGCTCACCTGCCGGGACAGGGGGCGCGGGTGGCTACACCTTC
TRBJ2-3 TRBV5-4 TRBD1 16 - CASSSGRDRGTDTQYF TGTGCCAGCAGCTCCGGAAGGGACAGGGGCACAGATACGCAGTATTTT
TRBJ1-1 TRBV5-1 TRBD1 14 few CASSTGTVNTEAFF TGCGCCAGCAGCACCGGGACAGTGAACACTGAAGCTTTCTTT
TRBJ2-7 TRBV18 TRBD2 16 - CASSPGGASGGYEQYF TGTGCCAGCTCACCCGGGGGGGCTTCGGGTGGCTACGAGCAGTACTTC
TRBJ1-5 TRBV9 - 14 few CASSYDSSNQPQHF TGTGCCAGCAGCTATGACAGCAGCAATCAGCCCCAGCATTTT
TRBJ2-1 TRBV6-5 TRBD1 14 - CASSPGQMYNEQFF TGTGCCAGCAGTCCGGGACAGATGTACAATGAGCAGTTCTTC
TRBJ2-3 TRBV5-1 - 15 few CASSQDSYNTDTQYF TGCGCCAGCAGCCAAGACAGCTACAACACAGATACGCAGTATTTT
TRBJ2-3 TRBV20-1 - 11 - CSATDSDTQYF TGCAGTGCTACGGACTCTGATACGCAGTATTTT
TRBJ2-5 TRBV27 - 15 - CASSLSRQLQETQYF TGTGCCAGCAGTTTATCGCGACAGTTACAAGAGACCCAGTACTTC
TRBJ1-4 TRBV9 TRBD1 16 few CASSPGRGTGEEKLFF TGTGCCAGCAGTCCAGGGAGGGGGACAGGGGAAGAAAAACTGTTTTTT
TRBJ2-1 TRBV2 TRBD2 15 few CASSERGGPYNEQFF TGTGCCAGCAGTGAACGGGGGGGCCCCTACAATGAGCAGTTCTTC
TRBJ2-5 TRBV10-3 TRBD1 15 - CAITPGQGGQETQYF TGTGCCATCACCCCGGGACAGGGAGGACAAGAGACCCAGTACTTC
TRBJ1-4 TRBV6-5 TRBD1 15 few CASSYGDRVNEKLFF TGTGCCAGCAGTTACGGCGACAGGGTAAATGAAAAACTGTTTTTT
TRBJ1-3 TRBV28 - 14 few CASSRRRAGNTIYF TGTGCCAGCAGTCGACGCAGGGCTGGAAACACCATATATTTT
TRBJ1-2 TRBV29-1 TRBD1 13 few CSALSWTGDGYTF TGCAGCGCCCTTAGTTGGACAGGGGACGGCTACACCTTC
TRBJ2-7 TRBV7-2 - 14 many CASSSGTGTYEQYF TGTGCCAGCAGCTCCGGGACTGGTACCTACGAGCAGTACTTC
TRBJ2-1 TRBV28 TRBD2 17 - CASSPLVAGVGYNEQFF TGTGCCAGCAGTCCCCTAGTGGCGGGGGTGGGTTACAATGAGCAGTTCTTC
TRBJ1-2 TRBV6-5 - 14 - CASSRQRPYHGYTF TGTGCCAGCAGTCGACAGCGCCCGTACCATGGCTACACCTTC
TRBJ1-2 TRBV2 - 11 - CASSVRESSAF TGTGCCAGCAGTGTTCGAGAGAGCTCGGCCTTC
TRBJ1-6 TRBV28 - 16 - CASSLLGATYNSPLHF TGTGCCAGCAGTTTATTGGGGGCCACCTATAATTCACCCCTCCACTTT